This passage covers 25 T cell receptor beta chains from one sample sequenced in a study of OX40 agonist ivuxolimab in advanced cancers. Profiling relied on immunoSEQ multiplex PCR, and the TCRdb table lists in-frame clones only, not all of them. The repertoire holds under 110,000 clones, about nine tenths seen once, with 0.48% in the top ten. The source was CD4+ or CD8+ T cells sorted from blood, collected in a trial of the OX40 agonist ivuxolimab. The receptors come from an adult with an advanced solid tumor such as melanoma, head and neck, liver or kidney cancer.

The genes are TRBV5-1 and TRBJ2-3, with 8 bases matching TRBD1. The ends lost 4 bases at V and 2 bases at J; junction bases unmatched: 6. The CDR3 length is 15 residues. Germline lookup yields CDR1 SGHRS and CDR2 YFSETQ. CDR3 sequence: CASSVTGGFTDTQYF. CDR3 bases: TGCGCCAGCAGCGTCACAGGGGGGTTCACAGATACGCAGTATTTT.

The DNA of the CDR3 is TGTGCCAGCAGCTTACTCGACAGGGCCCTATCCGAGCAGTACTTC. It yields the protein CASSLLDRALSEQYF. The chain employs TRBV5-4 and TRBJ2-7, with 7 bases fitting TRBD1. CDR1 is SGHNT, CDR2 YYREEE, per germline (reference sequence). V was pared by 2 bases and J by 6 bases, with 11 bases of the junction left unmatched. This CDR3 is 15 amino acids long.

To note about this clone: One end of the junction varies from germline; a read error may be responsible. The chain is built from TRBV5-6 and TRBJ2-7; D perhaps matches TRBD1 (5 bases). Germline CDR1 reads SGHDT; CDR2 reads YYEEEE. The CDR3 length is 14 residues. CDR3 sequence reads: CASSLFSSTASPHF. CDR3 DNA sequence: TGTGCCAGCAGCTTGTTCTCCTCGACAGCCTCTCCGCACTTC.

This chain uses TRBV5-8 with TRBJ1-6; D is undetermined. The CDR3 runs to 13 residues. Germline V gives CDR1 SGHTS, CDR2 YDEGEE. Trimming removed 0 bases at V and 15 bases at J, with 13 bases between. CDR3: CASSLGSVTHLHF. The CDR3 DNA reads TGTGCCAGCAGCTTGGGTTCAGTAACACACCTCCACTTT.

J is TRBJ1-2 and V is TRBV4-3; 9 bases map to TRBD1. The germline V gene encodes CDR1 LGHNA and CDR2 YSLEER. V gave up 3 bases and J gave up 0 bases; unmatched junction bases: 2. The CDR3 consists of 15 residues. CDR3 in DNA: TGCGCCAGCAGCCAGGGGACAGGGACTAACTATGGCTACACCTTC. Encoded protein: CASSQGTGTNYGYTF.

The rearrangement uses TRBV7-2 and TRBJ1-2, with D possibly being TRBD1 (6 bases). The CDR3 totals 15 residues. Germline values: CDR1 SGHTA, CDR2 FQGNSA. The V gene lost 1 base and the J gene lost 2 bases, with 11 bases spanning the gap. Here the CDR3 DNA reads TGTGCCAGCAGCTTAGATACAGGGACGAACTATGGCTACACCTTC. Protein sequence: CASSLDTGTNYGYTF.

The V gene is TRBV28, the J gene TRBJ2-3, with 9 nucleotides matching TRBD2. V lost 2 bases to trimming and J lost 1 base; unmatched junction nucleotides: 7. The length of the CDR3 is 17 residues. CDR1 MDHEN and CDR2 SYDVKM come from the germline V gene. The CDR3 region is CASSLGARGGGTDTQYF. CDR3 DNA sequence: TGTGCCAGCAGTTTAGGGGCGCGGGGGGGCGGCACAGATACGCAGTATTTT.

The sample holds one count of this clone. The rearrangement joins TRBV28 to TRBJ1-1; 9 nucleotides align to TRBD1. Germline CDR1 reads MDHEN; CDR2 reads SYDVKM. CDR3 length: 15 residues. With 4 bases clipped from V and 1 base from J, the junction kept 4 bases outside the gene matches. The CDR3 sequence: CASSWGGQGNTEAFF. Here the CDR3 DNA reads TGTGCCAGCAGTTGGGGGGGACAGGGGAACACTGAAGCTTTCTTT.

This chain links TRBV6-1 with TRBJ2-7; perhaps TRBD1 as D (5 bases). Germline V CDR1 and CDR2: MNHNS, SASEGT. The length of the CDR3 is 13 residues. The germline V and J ends were trimmed by 8 bases and 2 bases, with 13 bases remaining between them. The CDR3 DNA is TGTGCCAGCCTCCAGGGTATAACCTACGAGCAGTACTTC. It codes for CASLQGITYEQYF.

The rearrangement uses TRBV5-6 and TRBJ1-3; no definite D call. With 1 base removed from V and 0 bases from J, the gap between germline ends came to 8 bases. This CDR3 spans 15 amino acids. Germline V gene lookup returns CDR1 SGHDT and CDR2 YYEEEE. The DNA for the CDR3 is TGTGCCAGCAGCTTGAGAGGTCTCTCTGGAAACACCATATATTTT. The encoded protein is CASSLRGLSGNTIYF.

This chain connects TRBV28 to TRBJ1-1; possibly TRBD1 for D (6 bases). Germline loops: CDR1 MDHEN, CDR2 SYDVKM. CDR3 length: 15 residues. V was clipped by 3 bases and J by 1 base, with 12 bases between them. DNA of the CDR3: TGTGCCAGCAGTTTCCCCGGGACAAGGAACACTGAAGCTTTCTTT. As protein: CASSFPGTRNTEAFF.

This clone was picked up one time. The chain employs TRBV7-2 and TRBJ1-2, with 8 positions matching TRBD1. The germline gives CDR1 SGHTA, CDR2 FQGNSA. The ends lost 3 bases at V and 2 bases at J; junction bases unmatched: 5. This CDR3 spans 15 amino acids. CDR3 sequence reads: CASSFGDRPNYGYTF. The CDR3 DNA reads as TGTGCCAGCAGCTTCGGGGACAGGCCCAACTATGGCTACACCTTC.

The genes are TRBV5-4 and TRBJ1-1; maybe TRBD1 (5 bases). The CDR3 is made up of 14 amino acids. Germline CDR1 reads SGHNT; CDR2 reads YYREEE (reference sequence). V gave up 5 bases and J gave up 5 bases, with 16 bases separating them. In DNA, the CDR3 is TGTGCCAGCAGGGAATCAGGGAGAACGACTGAAGCTTTCTTT. As protein: CASRESGRTTEAFF.

The CDR3: CASSPAGTGSSGANVLTF. The DNA for the CDR3 is TGTGCCAGCTCACCAGCAGGGACAGGGAGCTCTGGGGCCAACGTCCTGACTTTC. The chain employs TRBV18 and TRBJ2-6; 9 nucleotides line up with TRBD1. V lost 2 bases to trimming and J lost 0 bases; unmatched junction nucleotides: 5. The CDR3 is 18 amino acids. The germline V gene has CDR1 KGHSH and CDR2 LQKENI.

The chain carries TRBV5-4 and TRBJ2-1, with TRBD2 matching over 10 bases. J lost 1 base, V lost 4 bases, and 5 bases had no gene match. Germline CDR1 reads SGHNT; CDR2 reads YYREEE (reference sequence). The CDR3 has 16 residues. CDR3 protein: CASSRLAGNSYNEQFF. The DNA of the CDR3 is TGTGCCAGCAGCCGACTAGCGGGCAATTCCTACAATGAGCAGTTCTTC. Looking up the rest from reference TRBV5-4 and TRBJ2-1 gives the full variable domain: ETGVTQSPTHLIKTRGQQVTLRCSSQSGHNTVSWYQQALGQGPQFIFQYYREEENGRGNFPPRFSGLQFPNYSSELNVNALELDDSALYLCASSRLAGNSYNEQFFGPGTRLTVL.

The V and J genes are TRBV11-3 and TRBJ1-1; unclear D gene. The V and J ends lost 2 bases and 0 bases respectively, with 4 bases between them. CDR1 and CDR2 from the germline V gene are SGHNT and YENEEA. The CDR3 spans 13 residues. The CDR3: CASSLSMNTEAFF. Here the CDR3 DNA reads TGTGCCAGCAGCTTAAGCATGAACACTGAAGCTTTCTTT.

CDR3 sequence: CASSNGRTSGNTIYF. In nucleotides, the CDR3 is TGTGCCAGCAGCAACGGGAGGACCTCTGGAAACACCATATATTTT. The chain employs TRBV7-8 and TRBJ1-3; D gene ambiguous. The CDR3 totals 15 residues. The V and J ends lost 5 bases and 0 bases respectively, with 11 bases between them. CDR1 is SGHVS, CDR2 FQNEAQ, per germline.

This clone occurred once. The chain uses TRBV9 and TRBJ1-1, with D possibly being TRBD1 (5 bases). The CDR3 totals 12 residues. In germline, CDR1 is SGDLS, CDR2 YYNGEE. V was trimmed by 0 bases and J by 8 bases, leaving 8 bases between them. This chain's CDR3 is CASSVEAGEAFF. The CDR3 DNA follows: TGTGCCAGCAGCGTAGAGGCAGGGGAAGCTTTCTTT.

The chain joins TRBV7-2 to TRBJ2-3; D is uncertain. Germline V CDR1 and CDR2: SGHTA, FQGNSA. V shed 5 bases and J shed 5 bases, with 20 bases lying between them. The CDR3 is made up of 16 amino acids. CDR3 protein: CASSADAPGTGDTQYF. The CDR3 nucleotides are TGTGCCAGCAGCGCCGACGCGCCGGGTACCGGAGATACGCAGTATTTT.

There are a few counts of this clone. This sample also contains other DNA sequences that code for the same CDR3. This sequence joins TRBV7-9 and TRBJ1-5, with D perhaps TRBD1 (5 bases). The length of the CDR3 is 14 residues. The germline V gene has CDR1 SEHNR and CDR2 FQNEAQ (reference sequence). The V gene lost 1 base and the J gene lost 5 bases, with 9 bases spanning the gap. This CDR3 is CASSLGGVDQPQHF. CDR3 nucleotides: TGTGCCAGCAGCTTAGGGGGCGTTGATCAGCCCCAGCATTTT. The full variable domain, its missing parts supplied by reference TRBV7-9 and TRBJ1-5, is DTGVSQNPRHKITKRGQNVTFRCDPISEHNRLYWYRQTLGQGPEFLTYFQNEAQLEKSRLLSDRFSAERPKGSFSTLEIQRTEQGDSAMYLCASSLGGVDQPQHFGDGTRLSIL.

This sequence joins TRBV21-1 and TRBJ2-7; TRBD1 was called by the table and not checked on the DNA. TRBV21-1 corresponds to a pseudogene. The CDR3 spans 13 residues. CDR3 nucleotides: TGTGCCAGCAGCCGGGACAGGGGTTGCGAGCAGTACTTC. Translating gives CASSRDRGCEQYF.

The rearrangement joins TRBV19 to TRBJ2-1, with 8 bases lining up with TRBD2. The germline V gene encodes CDR1 LNHDA and CDR2 SQIVND (reference sequence). The CDR3 covers 15 residues. The ends lost 7 bases at V and 7 bases at J; junction bases unmatched: 12. The CDR3 DNA is TGTGCCAGTATTGGGTTTAGCGGGGTCTTTAATGAGCAGTTCTTC. It codes for CASIGFSGVFNEQFF.

V usage is TRBV5-1 and J usage is TRBJ2-5, with 11 bases aligning to TRBD2. The germline CDR1 and CDR2 sequences are SGHRS and YFSETQ. V gave up 4 bases and J gave up 5 bases; unmatched junction bases: 10. This CDR3 has 16 amino acids. The DNA of the CDR3 is TGCGCCAGCAGCCCGCCGGGACTAGCGGTGGGGGAGACCCAGTACTTC. Amino acid sequence: CASSPPGLAVGETQYF.

V and J are TRBV29-1 and TRBJ2-1, with D possibly TRBD1 on 5 matching bases. CDR1 is SQVTM, CDR2 ANQGSEA, per germline. This CDR3 is built from 13 residues. V lost 7 bases to trimming and J lost 0 bases, with 10 bases between them. CDR3 amino acids: CSAQGLSYNEQFF. The CDR3 DNA follows: TGCAGCGCCCAGGGTCTCTCCTACAATGAGCAGTTCTTC.

This chain connects TRBV28 to TRBJ1-4; D uncertain. Germline assignment: CDR1 MDHEN and CDR2 SYDVKM. There are 14 residues in the CDR3. Trimming took off 0 bases at V and 7 bases at J, with 9 bases between the two ends. The CDR3 DNA is TGTGCCAGCAGTTTATGGGAGAGGGTTGAAAAACTGTTTTTT. It specifies CASSLWERVEKLFF.